This T cell receptor beta chain originates from a study of Ad26.COV2.S vaccination and SARS-CoV-2 variants. The wider study: Once or twice, 56 days apart, Ad26.COV2.S was delivered intramuscularly.

Stated treatment: around 19 received Ad26.COV2.S at low or high dose, single or two shots; several received placebo; per-sample allocation not given. After the first vaccine or placebo injection, samples were drawn on day 63. Generated by immunoSEQ multiplex PCR, the TCRdb table keeps only in-frame clones and is missing some. The table shows 350,000 to 500,000 clones, with 70% to 90% occurring only once. Trimming took 2 bases from V and 5 from J, leaving 13 bases between them. Per the germline V gene, CDR1 is SGHAT and CDR2 is FQNNGV. This CDR3 region has 15 residues. This sequence originates from a person between 18 and 60 years old who received the Ad26.COV2.S COVID-19 vaccine or a placebo. This specimen was peripheral blood, taken in a trial of Ad26.COV2.S vaccine versus placebo. The J gene is TRBJ2-4, the V gene TRBV11-2, with D hard to call. The CDR3 DNA follows: TGTGCCAGCAGCTTATATCCCTCAACAGAAAACATTCAGTACTTC. It is translated as CASSLYPSTENIQYF.